A single sample is the source of the 6 T cell receptor beta chains below, sequenced in a study of OX40 agonist ivuxolimab in advanced cancers. Sequencing was performed with immunoSEQ multiplex PCR; in TCRdb, only in-frame clones are kept and a portion is missing. The repertoire consists of 60,000 to 75,000 clones, with 70% to 90% occurring once and the leading ten covering over 0.6%. This specimen consisted of CD4+ or CD8+ T cells sorted from blood, obtained in a trial of the OX40 agonist ivuxolimab. These receptor sequences come from an adult with an advanced solid tumor such as melanoma, head and neck, liver or kidney cancer.

The chain employs TRBV6-5 and TRBJ2-2; 7 nucleotides line up with TRBD1. The CDR3 covers 15 residues. V lost 6 bases, J lost 0 bases, and 4 bases stayed unmatched. The V gene's germline CDR1 is MNHEY and CDR2 SVGAGI. In nucleotides, the CDR3 is TGTGCCAGCAGGGGTGGGACAGCGAACACCGGGGAGCTGTTTTTT. It is translated as CASRGGTANTGELFF.

CDR3: CASSGVRRGGSSYEQYF. CDR3 nucleotide sequence: TGTGCCAGCAGTGGAGTCAGGAGGGGCGGAAGCTCCTACGAGCAGTACTTC. The rearrangement joins TRBV2 to TRBJ2-7; tentative D call: TRBD2 (6 bases). This CDR3 has 17 residues. V lost 4 bases, J lost 0 bases, and 19 bases lay in between. The V gene's germline CDR1 is SNHLY and CDR2 FYNNEI.

The chain uses TRBV28 and TRBJ2-7, with TRBD1 identical over 7 bases. Germline CDR1 reads MDHEN; CDR2 reads SYDVKM. V shed 6 bases, J shed 3 bases, and the junction held 5 bases outside the gene matches. The CDR3 sequence is 13 residues long. CDR3 region: CASSSQGVYEQYF. CDR3 in DNA: TGTGCCAGCAGCTCTCAGGGGGTCTACGAGCAGTACTTC. Looking up the rest from reference TRBV28 and TRBJ2-7 gives the full variable domain: DVKVTQSSRYLVKRTGEKVFLECVQDMDHENMFWYRQDPGLGLRLIYFSYDVKMKEKGDIPEGYSVSREKKERFSLILESASTNQTSMYLCASSSQGVYEQYFGPGTRLTVT.

The V call is TRBV7-3, the J call TRBJ2-7; D tentatively fits TRBD1 or TRBD2 (5 bases each). The CDR3 consists of 16 residues. Per the germline V gene, CDR1 is SGHTA and CDR2 is FQGTGA. V lost 5 bases and J lost 3, with 20 bases in between. CDR3 amino acids: CASSIMGPPSDYEQYF. CDR3 DNA sequence: TGTGCCAGCAGCATAATGGGACCCCCGAGTGACTACGAGCAGTACTTC.

The rearrangement uses TRBV7-9 and TRBJ1-1; no clear D. V was shortened by 7 bases and J by 0 bases, with 9 bases between the two germline ends. The length of the CDR3 is 13 residues. Germline assignment: CDR1 SEHNR and CDR2 FQNEAQ (reference sequence). The CDR3 DNA reads TGTGCCAGCACCCTGGAAATGAACACTGAAGCTTTCTTT. Protein sequence: CASTLEMNTEAFF.

The chain uses TRBV12-5 and TRBJ2-3; TRBD2 aligns across 8 bases. J was trimmed by 3 bases and V by 1 base; bases with no gene match: 3. Germline values: CDR1 LGHNT, CDR2 FRNRAP. The CDR3 spans 15 residues. The CDR3 here is CASGLASGRTDTQYF. DNA for the CDR3: TGTGCTAGTGGTTTGGCGAGCGGGAGAACAGATACGCAGTATTTT. The variable domain in full, with the rest retrieved from reference TRBV12-5 and TRBJ2-3, is DARVTQTPRHKVTEMGQEVTMRCQPILGHNTVFWYRQTMMQGLELLAYFRNRAPLDDSGMPKDRFSAEMPDATLATLKIQPSEPRDSAVYFCASGLASGRTDTQYFGPGTRLTVL.